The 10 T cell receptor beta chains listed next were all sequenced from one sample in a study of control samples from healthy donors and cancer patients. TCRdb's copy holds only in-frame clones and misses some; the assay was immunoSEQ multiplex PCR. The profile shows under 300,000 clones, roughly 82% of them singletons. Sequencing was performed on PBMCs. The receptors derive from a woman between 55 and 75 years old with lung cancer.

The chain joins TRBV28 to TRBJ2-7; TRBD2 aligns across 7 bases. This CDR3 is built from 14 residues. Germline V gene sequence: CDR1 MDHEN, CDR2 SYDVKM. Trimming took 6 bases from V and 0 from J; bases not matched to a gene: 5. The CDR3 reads CASRSGGHSYEQYF. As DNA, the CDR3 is TGTGCCAGCAGGTCGGGAGGTCACTCCTACGAGCAGTACTTC.

Here the CDR3 DNA reads TGTGCCAGCAGCCAAGATAGGAAAAAACTGTTTTTT. As protein: CASSQDRKKLFF. The rearrangement uses TRBV3-1 (or the pseudogene TRBV3-2) and TRBJ1-4; no reliable D call. Trimming shortened V by 0 bases and J by 9 bases, and 5 bases separated the two germline ends. The CDR3 is 12 residues long. Germline V gene lookup returns CDR1 LGHDT and CDR2 YNNKEL (reference sequence).

CDR3 residues: CASSFYRAGLGNTEAFF. CDR3 DNA: TGTGCCAGCAGTTTTTACCGGGCGGGGCTGGGGAACACTGAAGCTTTCTTT. This chain links TRBV27 with TRBJ1-1; D possibly corresponds to TRBD1 (5 bases). The CDR3 is 17 residues long. In germline, CDR1 is MNHEY, CDR2 SMNVEV (reference sequence). Trimming stripped 3 bases from V and 1 base from J, with 18 bases between.

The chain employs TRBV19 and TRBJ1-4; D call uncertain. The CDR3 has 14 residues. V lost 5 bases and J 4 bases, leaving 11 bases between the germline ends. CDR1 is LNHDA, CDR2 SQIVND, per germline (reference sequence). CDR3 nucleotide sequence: TGTGCCAGTAGTCCCTTGACAAGTAATGAAAAACTGTTTTTT. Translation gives CASSPLTSNEKLFF.

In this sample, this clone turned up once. CDR3 sequence reads: CASSYSPATRRNEQFF. The CDR3 coding sequence is TGTGCCAGCAGTTACTCTCCGGCTACCAGGAGGAATGAGCAGTTCTTC. The chain recombines TRBV6-5 with TRBJ2-1, with D possibly being TRBD2 (5 bases). Germline-derived CDR1 and CDR2 are MNHEY and SVGAGI. V was clipped by 0 bases and J by 7 bases, with 16 bases between them. The CDR3 has 16 residues.

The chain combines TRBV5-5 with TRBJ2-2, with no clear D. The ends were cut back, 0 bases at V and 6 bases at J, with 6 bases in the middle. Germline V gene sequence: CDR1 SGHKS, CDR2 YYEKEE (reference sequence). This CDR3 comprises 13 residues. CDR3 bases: TGTGCCAGCAGCTTGGTACGTGCCGGGGAGCTGTTTTTT. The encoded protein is CASSLVRAGELFF.

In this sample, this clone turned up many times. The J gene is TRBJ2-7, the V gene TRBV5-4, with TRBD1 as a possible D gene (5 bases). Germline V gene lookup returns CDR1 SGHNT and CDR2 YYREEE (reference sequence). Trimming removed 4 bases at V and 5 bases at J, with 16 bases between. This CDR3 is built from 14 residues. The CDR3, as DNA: TGTGCCAGCAGCCCGGAATGGGGCAGCGACGAGCAGTACTTC. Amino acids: CASSPEWGSDEQYF.

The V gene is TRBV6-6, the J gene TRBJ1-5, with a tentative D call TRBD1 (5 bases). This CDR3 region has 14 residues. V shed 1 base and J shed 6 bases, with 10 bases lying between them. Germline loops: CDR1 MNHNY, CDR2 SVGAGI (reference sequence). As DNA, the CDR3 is TGTGCCAGCAGTTACTTTGACAGTACTCAGCCCCAGCATTTT. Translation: CASSYFDSTQPQHF.

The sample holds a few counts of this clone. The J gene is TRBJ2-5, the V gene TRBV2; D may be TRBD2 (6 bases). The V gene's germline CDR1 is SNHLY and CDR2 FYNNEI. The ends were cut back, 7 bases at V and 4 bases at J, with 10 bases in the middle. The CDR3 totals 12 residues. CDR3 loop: CASTRDTETQYF. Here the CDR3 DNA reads TGTGCCAGCACGCGGGATACAGAGACCCAGTACTTC. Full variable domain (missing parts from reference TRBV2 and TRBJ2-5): EPEVTQTPSHQVTQMGQEVILRCVPISNHLYFYWYRQILGQKVEFLVSFYNNEISEKSEIFDDQFSVERPDGSNFTLKIRSTKLEDSAMYFCASTRDTETQYFGPGTRLLVL.

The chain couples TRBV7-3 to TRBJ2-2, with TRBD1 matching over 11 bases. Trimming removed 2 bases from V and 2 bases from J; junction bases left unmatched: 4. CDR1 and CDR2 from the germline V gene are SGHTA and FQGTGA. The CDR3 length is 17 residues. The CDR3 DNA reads TGTGCCAGCAGCTTAGGGGGACAGGGGGGCAACACCGGGGAGCTGTTTTTT. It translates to CASSLGGQGGNTGELFF.